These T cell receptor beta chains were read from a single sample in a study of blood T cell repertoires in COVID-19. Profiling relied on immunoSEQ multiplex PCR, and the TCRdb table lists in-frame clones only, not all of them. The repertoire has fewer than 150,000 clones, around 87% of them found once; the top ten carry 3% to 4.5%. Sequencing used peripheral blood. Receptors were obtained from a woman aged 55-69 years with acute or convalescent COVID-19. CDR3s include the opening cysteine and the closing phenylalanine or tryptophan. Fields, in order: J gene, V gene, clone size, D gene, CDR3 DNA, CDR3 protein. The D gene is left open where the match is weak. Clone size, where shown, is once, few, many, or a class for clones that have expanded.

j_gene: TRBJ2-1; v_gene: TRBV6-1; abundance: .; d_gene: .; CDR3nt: TGTGCCAGCAGTGAAAACTGGGAGCCCAGGAGGGAGCAGTTCTTC; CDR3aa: CASSENWEPRREQFF
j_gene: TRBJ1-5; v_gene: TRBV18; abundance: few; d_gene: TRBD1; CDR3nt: TGTGCCAGCTCACCGGACAGGTTAAACGGACAGCCCCAGCATTTT; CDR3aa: CASSPDRLNGQPQHF
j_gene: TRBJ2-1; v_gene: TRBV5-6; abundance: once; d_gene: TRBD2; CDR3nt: TGTGCCAGCAGTCGTGGGACTAGCGGGGCCAGCTCCTACAATGAGCAGTTCTTC; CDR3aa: CASSRGTSGASSYNEQFF
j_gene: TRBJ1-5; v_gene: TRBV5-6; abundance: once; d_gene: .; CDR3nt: TGTGCCAGCAGCTTTCGGGGTTGGGATCAGCCCCAGCATTTT; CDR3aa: CASSFRGWDQPQHF
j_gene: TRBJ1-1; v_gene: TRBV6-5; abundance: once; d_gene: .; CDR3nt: TGTGCCAGCAGTTCCCTGGGGGGTACTGAAGCTTTCTTT; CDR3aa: CASSSLGGTEAFF
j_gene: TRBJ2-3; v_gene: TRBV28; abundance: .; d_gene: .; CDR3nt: TGTGCCAGCAGCCAACGACAGGGCACAGATACGCAGTATTTT; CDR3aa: CASSQRQGTDTQYF
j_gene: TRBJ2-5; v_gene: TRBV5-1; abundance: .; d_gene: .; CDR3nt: TGCGCCAGCTCGGGCAACGTCCAGGGGGGAGAGACCCAGTACTTC; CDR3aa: CASSGNVQGGETQYF
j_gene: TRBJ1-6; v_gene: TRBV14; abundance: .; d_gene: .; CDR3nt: TGTGCCAGCAGCCGAGTCACAGGGAGCTCCTATAATTCACCCCTCCACTTT; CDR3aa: CASSRVTGSSYNSPLHF
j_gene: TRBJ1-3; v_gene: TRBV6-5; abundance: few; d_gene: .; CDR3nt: TGTGCCAGCAGTAGACAGTTAGTCTCTGGAAACACCATATATTTT; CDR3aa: CASSRQLVSGNTIYF
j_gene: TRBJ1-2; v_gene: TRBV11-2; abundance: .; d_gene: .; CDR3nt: TGTGCCAGCAGCTTAGATATGCGCCCATTGACAGGAGTCTATGGCTACACCTTC; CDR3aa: CASSLDMRPLTGVYGYTF
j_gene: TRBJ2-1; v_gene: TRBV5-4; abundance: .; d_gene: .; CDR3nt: TGTGCCAGCAGCCCCTTGCAGGTGTACAATGAGCAGTTCTTC; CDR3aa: CASSPLQVYNEQFF
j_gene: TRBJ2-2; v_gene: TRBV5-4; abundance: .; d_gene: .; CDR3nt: TGTGCCAGCAGCTCGATCAGGGGGGCAGACGGGGAGCTGTTTTTT; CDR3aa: CASSSIRGADGELFF
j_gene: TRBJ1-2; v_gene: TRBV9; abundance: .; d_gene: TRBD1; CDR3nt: TGTGCCAGCAGCGTAGGGGGACAGGTGGCTAACTATGGCTACACCTTC; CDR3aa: CASSVGGQVANYGYTF
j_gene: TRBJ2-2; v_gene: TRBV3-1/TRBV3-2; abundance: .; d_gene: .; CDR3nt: TGTGCCAGCAGCCTCCTCAGAGGGGGAGGGAGGATCACCGGGGAGCTGTTTTTT; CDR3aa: CASSLLRGGGRITGELFF
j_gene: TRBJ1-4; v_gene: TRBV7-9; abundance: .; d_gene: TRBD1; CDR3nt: TGTGCCAGCAGCCCCACAGGGGGAGAAGTGTTTTTT; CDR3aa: CASSPTGGEVFF
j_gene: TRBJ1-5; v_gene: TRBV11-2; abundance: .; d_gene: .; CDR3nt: TGTGCCAGCAGCTCCGACCCGGGGGGGCCCCAGCATTTT; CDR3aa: CASSSDPGGPQHF
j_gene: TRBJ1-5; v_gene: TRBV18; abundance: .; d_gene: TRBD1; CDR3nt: TGTGCCAGCTCACCGGGACAGAACAATCAGCCCCAGCATTTT; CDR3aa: CASSPGQNNQPQHF
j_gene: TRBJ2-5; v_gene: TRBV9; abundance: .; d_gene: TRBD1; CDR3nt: TGTGCCAGCAGCCCTAGACAGGGGGGGGTCTGGGAGACCCAGTACTTC; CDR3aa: CASSPRQGGVWETQYF
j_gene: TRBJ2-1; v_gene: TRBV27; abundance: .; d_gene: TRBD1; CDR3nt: TGTGCCAGCAGTTTTCCCCTCCCCGGGACAGGGTACAATGAGCAGTTCTTC; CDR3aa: CASSFPLPGTGYNEQFF
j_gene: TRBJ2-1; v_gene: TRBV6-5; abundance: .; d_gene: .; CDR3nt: TGTGCCAGCAGTTCGACTGAGGCGAGATCCTACAATGAGCAGTTCTTC; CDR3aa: CASSSTEARSYNEQFF